Reported below is one T cell receptor beta chain. Its specificity is not known. The PCR had 60 Vbeta and 13 Jbeta primers. Measured with immunoSEQ multiplex PCR; TCRdb has only the in-frame clones, and not every one. This table holds 65,000 to 85,000 clones. The record originates from a study of cytomegalovirus exposure and HLA in healthy donors. V was pared by 6 bases and J by 2 bases, with 12 bases between. Germline V lookup: CDR1 PRHDT, CDR2 FYEKMQ (reference sequence). The CDR3 has 14 residues. Study-wide results and caveats: Later genetic work tied a missense DCLRE1C variant to beta-chain V and J trimming. Most subjects had HLA-A and HLA-B alleles reportedly predicted accurately by TCR beta sequences.

The sequenced material came from PBMCs. The rearrangement uses TRBV13 and TRBJ2-3; D unclear. The sequence was collected from a woman aged 55-69 years in good health and CMV-seronegative. DNA of the CDR3: TGTGCCAGCAGACAGTCCCTGCCCACAGATACGCAGTATTTT. Translated, it gives CASRQSLPTDTQYF.